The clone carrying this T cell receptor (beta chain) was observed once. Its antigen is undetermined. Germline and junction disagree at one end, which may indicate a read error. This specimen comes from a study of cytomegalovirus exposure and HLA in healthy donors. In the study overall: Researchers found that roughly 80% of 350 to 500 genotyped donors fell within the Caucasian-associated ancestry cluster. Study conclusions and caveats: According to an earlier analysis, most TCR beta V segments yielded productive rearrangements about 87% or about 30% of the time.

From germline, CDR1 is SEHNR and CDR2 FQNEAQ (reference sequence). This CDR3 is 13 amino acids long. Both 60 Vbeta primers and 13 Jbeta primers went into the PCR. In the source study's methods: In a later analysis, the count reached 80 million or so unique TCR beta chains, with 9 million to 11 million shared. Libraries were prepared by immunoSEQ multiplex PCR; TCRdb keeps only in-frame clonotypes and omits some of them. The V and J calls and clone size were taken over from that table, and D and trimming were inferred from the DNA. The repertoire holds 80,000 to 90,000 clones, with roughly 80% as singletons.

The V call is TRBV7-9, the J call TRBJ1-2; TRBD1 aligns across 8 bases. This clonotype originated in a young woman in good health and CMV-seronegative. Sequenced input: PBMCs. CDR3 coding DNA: TGTTCCAGCAGTTTAGGGACAGGTTCTGGCTACACCTTC. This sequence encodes CSSSLGTGSGYTF.